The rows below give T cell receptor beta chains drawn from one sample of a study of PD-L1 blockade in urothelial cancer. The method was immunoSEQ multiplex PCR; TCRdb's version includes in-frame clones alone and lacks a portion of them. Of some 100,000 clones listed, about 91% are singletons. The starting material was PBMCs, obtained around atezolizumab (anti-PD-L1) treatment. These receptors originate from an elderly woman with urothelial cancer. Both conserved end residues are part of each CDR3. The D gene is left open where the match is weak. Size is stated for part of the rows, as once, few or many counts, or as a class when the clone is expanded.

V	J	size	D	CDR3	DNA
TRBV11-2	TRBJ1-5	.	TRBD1	CASSFVLGQAGNQPQHF	TGTGCCAGCAGCTTTGTCCTGGGACAGGCAGGGAATCAGCCCCAGCATTTT
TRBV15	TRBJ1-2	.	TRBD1	CATSTPSRGGYTF	TGTGCCACCAGCACCCCTTCCAGGGGGGGCTACACCTTC
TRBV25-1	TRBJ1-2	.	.	CASSEGQSYGYTF	TGTGCCAGCAGTGAGGGCCAGAGCTATGGCTACACCTTC
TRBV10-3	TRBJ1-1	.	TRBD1	CAITKGGEAFF	TGTGCCATCACGAAAGGGGGCGAAGCTTTCTTT
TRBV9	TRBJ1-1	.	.	CASSGPPADTEAFF	TGTGCCAGCAGCGGCCCCCCCGCGGACACTGAAGCTTTCTTT
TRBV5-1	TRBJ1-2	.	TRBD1	CASSSLGQENYGYTF	TGCGCCAGCAGCTCCCTAGGACAGGAGAACTATGGCTACACCTTC
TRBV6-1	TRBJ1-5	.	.	CASSESFGGGNQPQHF	TGTGCCAGCAGTGAATCGTTTGGCGGGGGCAATCAGCCCCAGCATTTT
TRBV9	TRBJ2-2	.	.	CASSADGGAGELFF	TGTGCCAGCAGCGCGGACGGGGGAGCCGGGGAGCTGTTTTTT
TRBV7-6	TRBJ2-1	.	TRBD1	CASSLPGQGGNEQFF	TGTGCCAGCAGCTTACCGGGACAGGGAGGCAATGAGCAGTTCTTC
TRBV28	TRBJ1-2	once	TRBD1	CASRTRRGNGYTF	TGTGCCAGCAGAACCCGCAGGGGGAATGGCTACACCTTC
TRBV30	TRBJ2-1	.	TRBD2	CASTSGLYNEQFF	TGTGCCTCCACTAGCGGGCTCTACAATGAGCAGTTCTTC
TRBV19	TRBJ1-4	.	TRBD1	CASSPRTGPTNEKLFF	TGTGCCAGTAGTCCAAGGACAGGTCCAACTAATGAAAAACTGTTTTTT
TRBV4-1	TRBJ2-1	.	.	CASSARDTEFGEQFF	TGCGCCAGCAGCGCACGGGACACTGAATTTGGTGAGCAGTTCTTC
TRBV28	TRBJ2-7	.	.	CASSLELYEQYF	TGTGCCAGCAGTTTGGAGCTCTACGAGCAGTACTTC
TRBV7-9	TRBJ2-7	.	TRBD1	CASSGGQAKRYEQYF	TGTGCCAGCAGCGGCGGACAGGCAAAAAGATACGAGCAGTACTTC
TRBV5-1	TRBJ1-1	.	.	CASSLAGVGNTEAFF	TGCGCCAGCAGCTTAGCAGGGGTTGGAAACACTGAAGCTTTCTTT
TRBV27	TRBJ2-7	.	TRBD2	CASSLREGRSEQYF	TGTGCCAGCAGTTTACGGGAGGGGAGAAGCGAGCAGTACTTC
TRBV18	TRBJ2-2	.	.	CASSPEGLGTGELFF	TGTGCCAGCTCACCGGAGGGGTTAGGCACCGGGGAGCTGTTTTTT
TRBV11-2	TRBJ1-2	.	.	CASSPRGLNYGYTF	TGTGCCAGCAGCCCTAGGGGATTAAACTATGGCTACACCTTC
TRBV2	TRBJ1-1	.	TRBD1	CASSDRENTEAFF	TGTGCCAGCAGCGACAGGGAAAACACTGAAGCTTTCTTT
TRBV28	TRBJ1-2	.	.	CASSHPGDYGYTF	TGTGCCAGCAGTCACCCAGGGGACTATGGCTACACCTTC
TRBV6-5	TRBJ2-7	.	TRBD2	CASSRTSGSYEQYF	TGTGCCAGCAGCCGGACTAGCGGCTCCTACGAGCAGTACTTC
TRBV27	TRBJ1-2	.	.	CASSLNPPQGYGYTF	TGTGCCAGCAGTTTAAACCCCCCCCAGGGATATGGCTACACCTTC
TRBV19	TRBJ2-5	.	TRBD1	CASSIEAGGLDEETQYF	TGTGCCAGTAGTATAGAGGCAGGGGGCCTTGATGAAGAGACCCAGTACTTC
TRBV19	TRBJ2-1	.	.	CASSIGLAMGGQFF	TGTGCCAGTAGTATAGGGCTAGCGATGGGGGGGCAGTTCTTC
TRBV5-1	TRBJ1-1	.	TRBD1	CASSLRQGNTEAFF	TGCGCCAGCAGCTTGCGACAGGGCAACACTGAAGCTTTCTTT
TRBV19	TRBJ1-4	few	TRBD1	CASNSQGVNEKLFF	TGTGCCAGTAACTCACAGGGGGTGAATGAAAAACTGTTTTTT
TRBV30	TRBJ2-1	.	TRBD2	CAWRGLADYNEQFF	TGTGCCTGGAGGGGGCTAGCGGACTACAATGAGCAGTTCTTC
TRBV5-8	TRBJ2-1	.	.	CASSPDTSSYNEQFF	TGTGCCAGCAGCCCAGACACGAGCTCCTACAATGAGCAGTTCTTC
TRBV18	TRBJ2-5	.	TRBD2	CASSPGLAGVVKETQYF	TGTGCCAGCTCACCTGGACTAGCGGGAGTAGTTAAAGAGACCCAGTACTTC
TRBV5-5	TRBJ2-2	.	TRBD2	CASLSRASGKGNAGELFF	TGTGCCAGCTTATCTCGGGCTAGCGGGAAGGGGAACGCCGGGGAGCTGTTTTTT
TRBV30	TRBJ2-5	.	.	CAWRGGGETQYF	TGTGCCTGGAGGGGAGGTGGAGAGACCCAGTACTTC
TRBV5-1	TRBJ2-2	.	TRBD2	CASSLEPAGANGELFF	TGCGCCAGCAGCTTGGAGCCAGCGGGAGCGAACGGGGAGCTGTTTTTT
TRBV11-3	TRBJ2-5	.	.	CASSLDGGPETQYF	TGTGCCAGCAGCTTAGACGGGGGGCCAGAGACCCAGTACTTC
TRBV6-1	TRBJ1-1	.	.	CASRIGQNTEAFF	TGTGCCAGCAGGATTGGGCAGAACACTGAAGCTTTCTTT
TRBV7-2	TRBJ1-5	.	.	CASSLVSGHNQPQHF	TGTGCCAGCAGCTTAGTATCGGGACACAATCAGCCCCAGCATTTT